One and the same sample provided the 9 T cell receptor beta chains below, sequenced in a study of spatial heterogeneity in lung cancer (dated by TCRdb to 2018 to 2020). To prepare the library, 5' RACE was applied. Data came from a NextSeq 500. Using fastp trimming at Q25 and MiXCR clonotype assembly, TCRdb reanalyzed the public sequencing data and kept in-frame beta chains. Duplicate CDR3 protein sequences are folded into a single record with the most common DNA and genes. Here the sample has over 3,000 distinct CDR3 sequences; approximately 16% occur a single time. Together, the top ten hold 8% to 11% of the sample. Results the study describes overall, beyond this receptor: The tumor nonsynonymous mutation count correlated with the number of expanded alpha and beta TCRs within the tumor.

The time point label on this specimen signifies: sample taken at primary tumor resection. These TCRs' antigens remain unknown. This sample comprised lung tumor tissue, obtained at surgery. These receptors were taken from a male donor with early-stage non-small cell lung cancer.

In its sample, this clonotype ranks as medium-sized. V gene TRBV12-3 or TRBV12-4 combines with J gene TRBJ1-2; D may be TRBD1 (6 bases). The length of the CDR3 is 13 residues. V dropped 7 bases and J dropped 2 bases, with 11 bases sitting between them. The CDR3 DNA is TGTGCCAGCATCAAGCAGGGGAACTATGGCTACACCTTC. This encodes CASIKQGNYGYTF.

This clonotype occurred many times. This rearrangement joins TRBV20-1 to TRBJ1-5, with TRBD1 identical over 7 bases. The CDR3 extends over 15 amino acids. Germline-derived CDR1 and CDR2 are DFQATT and SNEGSKA (reference sequence). Trimming removed 0 bases from V and 3 bases from J; junction bases left unmatched: 5. CDR3 DNA: TGCAGTGCTAGAGATCGTAGGGGGCCCAATCAGCCCCAGCATTTT. This encodes CSARDRRGPNQPQHF.

This clonotype qualifies as medium-sized (0.01 to 0.1%). The V and J genes are TRBV18 and TRBJ2-7; D remains ambiguous. The V gene lost 6 bases and the J gene lost 3 bases, with 6 bases spanning the gap. The CDR3 totals 11 residues. CDR1 KGHSH and CDR2 LQKENI come from the germline V gene. CDR3 loop: CASSPDYEQYF. DNA for the CDR3: TGTGCCAGCTCGCCCGACTACGAGCAGTACTTC.

The rearrangement uses TRBV5-1 and TRBJ1-5, with TRBD1 identical over 10 bases. The CDR3 consists of 14 residues. The V and J ends lost 5 bases and 9 bases, in that order; junction bases with no gene match: 8. From germline, CDR1 is SGHRS and CDR2 YFSETQ. The CDR3 is CASRPGTGEGPQHF. The DNA for the CDR3 is TGCGCCAGCAGGCCCGGGACAGGGGAAGGGCCCCAGCATTTT.

In its sample, this clonotype ranks as medium-sized (0.01 to 0.1%). The chain recombines TRBV6-5 with TRBJ1-2, with 7 nucleotides matching TRBD1. CDR1 and CDR2 from the germline V gene are MNHEY and SVGAGI. This CDR3 is 13 amino acids long. The V and J ends lost 6 bases and 4 bases, in that order; junction bases with no gene match: 5. The CDR3: CASRGAGGYGYTF. CDR3 DNA: TGTGCCAGCAGGGGGGCAGGGGGCTATGGCTACACCTTC.

By its share, this clonotype is medium-sized (0.01 to 0.1%). This rearrangement joins TRBV6-6 to TRBJ1-1; the D is unclear. Germline CDR1 reads MNHNY; CDR2 reads SVGAGI (reference sequence). This CDR3 spans 13 amino acids. Deletions cut 6 bases from V and 4 bases from J, with 12 bases between. The CDR3 DNA is TGTGCCAGCAGCTACGAACTCGGCACTGAAGCTTTCTTT. Its translation is CASSYELGTEAFF.

This clonotype is deemed medium-sized. CDR3 amino acids: CASSFNNMPYEQYF. Written as DNA, the CDR3 is TGTGCCAGCAGTTTTAACAATATGCCCTACGAGCAGTACTTC. The J gene is TRBJ2-7, the V gene TRBV12-3 or TRBV12-4; D is uncertain. The CDR3 has 14 residues. Trimming stripped 3 bases from V and 2 bases from J, with 11 bases between.

V is TRBV5-1 and J is TRBJ1-1, with 7 nucleotides matching TRBD1. J lost 4 bases, V lost 8 bases, and 5 bases had no gene match. The CDR3 is 12 residues long. Germline CDR1 SGHRS, CDR2 YFSETQ. This CDR3 is CARTGWGTEAFF. CDR3 nucleotide sequence: TGCGCCAGGACAGGGTGGGGCACTGAAGCTTTCTTT.

This clonotype is termed medium-sized (0.01 to 0.1%). The chain joins TRBV12-3 or TRBV12-4 to TRBJ2-7, with D perhaps given as TRBD1 or TRBD2 (5 bases each). The CDR3 is 15 residues long. The germline V and J ends were trimmed by 8 bases and 3 bases, with 20 bases remaining between them. The CDR3 DNA follows: TGTGCCAGCTCCAAAATGGACAACGGGAACTACGAGCAGTACTTC. It is translated as CASSKMDNGNYEQYF.